This T cell receptor (beta chain) was sequenced during a study of cytomegalovirus exposure and HLA in healthy donors. Study findings and constraints: Only CMV serostatus was available as immune exposure information. In a later analysis, HLA-associated beta chains showed higher expansion and lower generation probabilities than comparable chains. Analysis was carried out at a later point, and it linked a missense DCLRE1C variant to TCR beta V- and J-gene trimming. In an earlier analysis, in around 590 donors, most V segments appeared productive either ~87% or ~30% of the time.

The CDR3 consists of 15 residues. CDR1 and CDR2 (germline): SGHRS, YFSETQ. V shed 1 base and J shed 0 bases, with 9 bases lying between them. PCR primers comprised 60 Vbeta and 13 Jbeta primers. Clones were read by immunoSEQ multiplex PCR, and TCRdb kept only the in-frame ones, dropping some. Of 95,000 to 150,000 clones in the sample, about 78% are singletons; the top ten hold 0.95% to 1.5%. With respect to this clone: The antigen is not known.

The chain has TRBV5-1 and TRBJ2-3; D remains ambiguous. The sequence came from a female donor in good health and CMV-seronegative. Sequencing was done on a sample of PBMCs. CDR3 residues: CASSLSPLSTDTQYF. In nucleotides, the CDR3 is TGCGCCAGCAGCTTGTCCCCCCTTAGCACAGATACGCAGTATTTT.